The 23 T cell receptor beta chains given below trace back to one sample, sequenced in a study of CD8+ T cells in alopecia areata (dated by TCRdb to the late 2010s). Library preparation used the immunoSEQ multiplex PCR assay. RNA was extracted from all samples and reverse transcribed into cDNA, which served as template for TCR sequencing. What TCRdb holds here is the immuneACCESS table cut down to in-frame rearrangements. Part of the clones is not present; checked against another copy, under half of the missing clones reflect an unresolved V gene, and the others are unexplained. The sample includes over 110,000 clones, with about 47% observed a single time. The ten biggest clones cover less than 1% of the sample. The time point label here, explained by the study, means: baseline before oral tofacitinib. The sequencing used CD4+ T cells sorted from blood, collected at week 0. These receptors were collected from a human donor with alopecia areata.

The chain is built from TRBV30 and TRBJ2-1; TRBD1 agrees at 10 bases. Germline trimming cut 3 bases from V and 7 bases from J; bases unmatched to any gene: 9. Per the germline V gene, CDR1 is GTSNPN and CDR2 is SVGIG (reference sequence). This CDR3 is 15 amino acids long. The CDR3 is CAWSAGTGVANEQFF. The CDR3 DNA reads TGTGCCTGGAGCGCCGGGACAGGGGTGGCGAATGAGCAGTTCTTC.

CDR3 bases: TGTGCCAGCAGGGGCAGGGGAACTGATGAGCAGTTCTTC. It codes for CASRGRGTDEQFF. This sequence joins TRBV27 and TRBJ2-1; D might be TRBD1 (6 bases). The V and J ends lost 6 bases and 8 bases respectively, with 14 bases between them. This CDR3 spans 13 amino acids. Germline lookup yields CDR1 MNHEY and CDR2 SMNVEV (reference sequence).

V and J are TRBV7-9 and TRBJ2-3; TRBD2 agrees at 7 bases. The CDR3 consists of 15 residues. The ends lost 5 bases at V and 8 bases at J; junction bases unmatched: 13. CDR1 is SEHNR, CDR2 FQNEAQ, per germline (reference sequence). In nucleotides, the CDR3 is TGTGCCAGCAGCCGAGGACTAGAGGAAAGGGGTACGCAGTATTTT. Its translation: CASSRGLEERGTQYF. Based on the CDR3 plus reference TRBV7-9 and TRBJ2-3, the full variable domain is DTGVSQNPRHKITKRGQNVTFRCDPISEHNRLYWYRQTLGQGPEFLTYFQNEAQLEKSRLLSDRFSAERPKGSFSTLEIQRTEQGDSAMYLCASSRGLEERGTQYFGPGTRLTVL.

This clone was detected many times. The rearrangement joins TRBV5-4 to TRBJ1-1, with 7 nucleotides matching TRBD1. The trim removed 6 bases at V and 1 base at J, leaving 6 bases unmatched. There are 14 residues in the CDR3. The germline V gene encodes CDR1 SGHNT and CDR2 YYREEE (reference sequence). CDR3: CASTRTGPNTEAFF. The CDR3, as DNA: TGTGCCAGCACCAGGACAGGACCGAACACTGAAGCTTTCTTT.

This chain uses TRBV20-1 with TRBJ2-5, with D hard to call. Trimming removed 5 bases at V and 5 bases at J, with 6 bases between. This CDR3 is built from 10 residues. Germline V gene lookup returns CDR1 DFQATT and CDR2 SNEGSKA (reference sequence). The CDR3 coding sequence is TGCAGTGCTGTCCACGAGACCCAGTACTTC. Translating it yields CSAVHETQYF.

The chain is built from TRBV4-3 and TRBJ1-3; no clear D gene. This CDR3 has 16 amino acids. Trimming shortened V by 3 bases and J by 0 bases, and 12 bases separated the two germline ends. The V gene's germline CDR1 is LGHNA and CDR2 YSLEER. The CDR3 is CASSQAVGSSGNTIYF. The CDR3 DNA reads TGCGCCAGCAGCCAGGCAGTGGGCTCCTCTGGAAACACCATATATTTT.

In this sample, this clone turned up a few times. The CDR3 spells CASSAGATNEKLFF. CDR3 sequence (DNA): TGTGCCAGCAGTGCAGGTGCAACTAATGAAAAACTGTTTTTT. The rearrangement joins TRBV28 to TRBJ1-4, with D unresolved. The V end was cut by 5 bases, the J end by 0 bases, with 7 bases between. The V gene's germline CDR1 is MDHEN and CDR2 SYDVKM. This CDR3 comprises 14 residues.

The V and J genes are TRBV4-1 and TRBJ1-2; D uncertain. The V gene's germline CDR1 is MGHRA and CDR2 YSYEKL. The CDR3 is made up of 14 amino acids. V was clipped by 4 bases and J by 2 bases, with 11 bases between them. The CDR3: CASSLTTLNYGYTF. The CDR3 region has the DNA TGCGCCAGCAGCCTCACGACCTTGAACTATGGCTACACCTTC.

This clone turned up a few times. The chain links TRBV29-1 to TRBJ2-7; 8 bases match TRBD2. The V gene's germline CDR1 is SQVTM and CDR2 ANQGSEA. There are 14 residues in the CDR3. The trim removed 7 bases at V and 5 bases at J, leaving 13 bases unmatched. This chain's CDR3 is CSGRLAGGPNEQYF. Written as DNA, the CDR3 is TGCAGCGGTCGCCTAGCGGGTGGGCCCAACGAGCAGTACTTC.

The chain combines TRBV29-1 with TRBJ1-2, with D uncertain. The germline V and J ends were trimmed by 5 bases and 8 bases, with 12 bases remaining between them. CDR1 is SQVTM, CDR2 ANQGSEA, per germline. The CDR3 runs to 11 residues. Here the CDR3 reads CSVSGGLGYTF. The CDR3 region has the DNA TGCAGCGTTTCCGGCGGTTTGGGCTACACCTTC.

V and J are TRBV30 and TRBJ2-7; D remains unclear. The germline V gene has CDR1 GTSNPN and CDR2 SVGIG (reference sequence). The CDR3 spans 14 residues. Trimming stripped 1 base from V and 5 bases from J, with 15 bases between. The CDR3 DNA is TGTGCCTGGAGTGCTTCTGATTTGCGGCACGAGCAGTACTTC. This translates into CAWSASDLRHEQYF.

The chain uses TRBV5-1 and TRBJ2-3, with 10 bases identical to TRBD1. From germline, CDR1 is SGHRS and CDR2 YFSETQ. V was clipped by 3 bases and J by 2 bases; unmatched bases: 6. The CDR3 covers 16 residues. In DNA form, the CDR3 reads TGCGCCAGCAGCTCGGGGACAGGGGCTGTCACAGATACGCAGTATTTT. It encodes CASSSGTGAVTDTQYF.

V gene TRBV30 combines with J gene TRBJ1-5, with D uncertain. Between the trimmed V and J ends, which lost 1 base and 0 bases, there was a span of 7 bases. The CDR3 totals 14 residues. CDR1 and CDR2 (germline): GTSNPN, SVGIG (reference sequence). Here the CDR3 DNA reads TGTGCCTGGAGTGGGGTAAATAGCAATCAGCCCCAGCATTTT. It codes for CAWSGVNSNQPQHF.

CDR3 nucleotides: TGTGCCAGCAGCCAAGGTGCCAGGGCGACCCAGTACTTC. Translation: CASSQGARATQYF. V gene TRBV14 combines with J gene TRBJ2-5; possibly TRBD1 for D (5 bases). Germline CDR1 and CDR2: SGHDN and FVKESK. The length of the CDR3 is 13 residues. The V end lost 1 base, the J end lost 7 bases, and 10 bases lay between the germline ends.

This chain connects TRBV10-2 to TRBJ1-1, with D perhaps TRBD1 (5 bases). Germline V lookup: CDR1 WSHSY, CDR2 SAAADI. The CDR3 extends over 14 amino acids. Trimming left V 5 bases short and J 1 base short, with 11 bases between. CDR3 amino acids: CASSWDGTNTEAFF. The CDR3 region has the DNA TGCGCCAGCAGTTGGGACGGGACGAACACTGAAGCTTTCTTT.

The V call is TRBV19, the J call TRBJ2-5; D assignment may be TRBD1 or TRBD2 (5 bases each). V shed 10 bases and J shed 5 bases, with 20 bases lying between them. Per the germline V gene, CDR1 is LNHDA and CDR2 is SQIVND (reference sequence). CDR3 size: 14 residues. Here the CDR3 DNA reads TGTGCCACCGCTGGGGACCCGGGGTATGAGACCCAGTACTTC. This gives the protein CATAGDPGYETQYF.

The chain links TRBV4-1 to TRBJ1-2; D is undetermined. Germline V gene data show CDR1 as MGHRA and CDR2 as YSYEKL. Trimming pared 2 bases from V and 5 bases from J, leaving 12 bases between. The CDR3 length is 14 residues. CDR3 protein: CASSQTRTEYGYTF. In DNA, the CDR3 is TGCGCCAGCAGCCAAACGAGGACGGAGTATGGCTACACCTTC.

The rearrangement joins TRBV29-1 to TRBJ1-2, with TRBD1 identical over 10 bases. V dropped 3 bases and J dropped 7; count of bases not matched to a gene: 8. The CDR3 runs to 14 residues. Germline CDR1 reads SQVTM; CDR2 reads ANQGSEA. This CDR3 is CSVELGQGFGGYTF. DNA of the CDR3: TGCAGCGTTGAGTTGGGACAGGGGTTTGGTGGCTACACCTTC.

This clone was seen only a few times. This chain connects TRBV11-2 to TRBJ2-2; D is possibly TRBD1 (5 bases). V was clipped by 1 base and J by 3 bases, with 6 bases between them. Looked up from germline, CDR1 is SGHAT and CDR2 is FQNNGV. This CDR3 region has 14 residues. CDR3 nucleotide sequence: TGTGCCAGCAGCTTAGGGACATACACCGGGGAGCTGTTTTTT. It codes for CASSLGTYTGELFF.

The V gene is TRBV5-1, the J gene TRBJ1-1; weak D call: TRBD1 (5 bases). The CDR3 consists of 16 residues. V was shortened by 1 base and J by 5 bases, with 18 bases between the two germline ends. The germline V gene encodes CDR1 SGHRS and CDR2 YFSETQ. CDR3 coding DNA: TGCGCCAGCAGCTTGATTTCAGGGCCCCGGGGGACTGAAGCTTTCTTT. It translates to CASSLISGPRGTEAFF.

The chain joins TRBV2 to TRBJ2-3; 9 bases are shared with TRBD2. The CDR3 has 16 amino acids. Germline CDR1 reads SNHLY; CDR2 reads FYNNEI. J gave up 4 bases and V 3 bases, and 8 bases lay outside the gene matches. CDR3: CASSDFGGRGSDTQYF. The CDR3 coding sequence is TGTGCCAGCAGTGATTTTGGCGGGAGGGGGTCAGATACGCAGTATTTT.

This clone was observed a handful of times. This chain connects TRBV7-9 to TRBJ1-5, with D unresolved. Between the trimmed V and J ends, which lost 2 bases and 0 bases, there was a span of 2 bases. Germline V gives CDR1 SEHNR, CDR2 FQNEAQ (reference sequence). This CDR3 spans 13 amino acids. Here the CDR3 DNA reads TGTGCCAGCAGCTTAAGTAGCAATCAGCCCCAGCATTTT. Translating it yields CASSLSSNQPQHF.

The rearrangement uses TRBV9 and TRBJ1-1; possibly TRBD1 for D (6 bases). From germline, CDR1 is SGDLS and CDR2 YYNGEE. V was clipped by 5 bases and J by 5 bases, with 13 bases between them. There are 13 residues in the CDR3. The CDR3 loop reads CASSPGGLTEAFF. The CDR3 DNA reads as TGTGCCAGCAGTCCGGGGGGCCTTACTGAAGCTTTCTTT. The full variable domain, in which reference TRBV9 and TRBJ1-1 provide the parts outside the CDR3, is DSGVTQTPKHLITATGQRVTLRCSPRSGDLSVYWYQQSLDQGLQFLIQYYNGEERAKGNILERFSAQQFPDLHSELNLSSLELGDSALYFCASSPGGLTEAFFGQGTRLTVV.